A selection of T cell receptor beta chains follows, all from one sample in a study of cytomegalovirus exposure and HLA in healthy donors. Assay used: immunoSEQ multiplex PCR; TCRdb lists only in-frame clones, some missing. In the table there are about 130,000 clones, roughly nine tenths of which are singletons. The sample comprised PBMCs. The receptors derive from a woman younger than 35 in good health and CMV-seronegative. The conserved cysteine and the conserved F or W are not part of the CDR3 here.

J,V,CDR3
TRBJ2-7,TRBV6-1,ASSENLWASGFYEQY
TRBJ1-3,TRBV5-1,ASSLETTGPSGNTIY
TRBJ1-1,TRBV5-1,ASSYQTGKDTEAF
TRBJ2-4,TRBV7-9,ASSVNGGSIQY
TRBJ1-4,TRBV21-1,ASSAYVRGEKLF
TRBJ1-1,TRBV29-1,SEYSGNTEAF
TRBJ2-5,TRBV7-7,ASSLEAGGIETQY
TRBJ2-3,TRBV18,ASSPPWGETDTQY
TRBJ1-1,TRBV5-1,ASSRGGAVEAF
TRBJ1-1,TRBV29-1,SVLQNRGPDEAF
TRBJ1-2,TRBV19,ASSGVEGNYGYT
TRBJ1-6,TRBV11-2,ASSFRQGGGSYNSPLH
TRBJ1-6,TRBV6-5,ASRGGWVDSPLH
TRBJ2-7,TRBV6-4,ASSPRANSYEQY
TRBJ2-1,TRBV7-8,ASSLAPGGGRDNEQF
TRBJ1-4,TRBV5-4,ASSLDRRSEKLF
TRBJ1-1,TRBV18,ASSTTMDTEAF
TRBJ1-4,TRBV19,ASRPTGNEKLF
TRBJ2-3,TRBV6-5,ASSYIAGASTDTQY
TRBJ2-2,TRBV9,ASSDGGTGATGELF
TRBJ1-1,TRBV6-5,ASSYTNSPAGSEAF
TRBJ1-6,TRBV11-2,ASTLNRNSPLH
TRBJ2-2,TRBV10-1,ASSQQGSTGELF
TRBJ1-1,TRBV10-3,AISESSKAGRTGTEAF
TRBJ1-5,TRBV19,ASSRTTELRQPQH
TRBJ1-4,TRBV13,ASSSNRGEKLF
TRBJ2-5,TRBV5-4,ASSPGLVETQY
TRBJ2-3,TRBV5-5,ASSPGTLTDTQY
TRBJ1-5,TRBV11-2,ASSLGRHSNQPQH
TRBJ1-1,TRBV5-6,ASSLVFGGETEAF
TRBJ2-7,TRBV6-6,ASSPGTGFYEQY
TRBJ2-7,TRBV5-1,ASSLERQYEQY
TRBJ2-3,TRBV6-5,ASSPEAGNTDTQY
TRBJ2-2,TRBV5-1,ASSLAWRGRGELF
TRBJ1-4,TRBV18,ASSPRGADEKLF
TRBJ2-7,TRBV5-6,ASTELAGRYEQY
TRBJ2-3,TRBV6-6,ASSYSRTDTDTQY
TRBJ1-4,TRBV5-5,ASSLAREKLF
TRBJ2-5,TRBV5-1,ASSRLAGGLETQY
TRBJ2-7,TRBV12-1,ASSFSLAGNQTYEQY
TRBJ2-5,TRBV4-2,ASSPGTSGGQETQY
TRBJ1-1,TRBV7-9,ASSLRGTDTEAF
TRBJ1-2,TRBV13,ASSLQQGLNYGYT
TRBJ1-4,TRBV5-1,ASRAFGQGAAEKLF
TRBJ1-2,TRBV10-3,AISDRTGANYGYT
TRBJ1-4,TRBV6-5,ASSYSWTGRGEKLF
TRBJ1-2,TRBV6-1,ASSEDREYGYT